A selection of T cell receptor beta chains follows, all from one sample in a study of T-cell reconstitution after alpha-beta-depleted transplantation in children. TCRdb reprocessed the PCR reads via MiXCR and lists one record per CDR3 protein. The sample records some 300,000 distinct CDR3 sequences, approximately 7.3% being singletons. Specimen: peripheral blood, collected 360 days after TCRalphabeta/CD19-depleted stem cell transplant. These receptors were obtained from a female patient aged 2-10 years who had a stem cell transplant for Fanconi anemia, so the T cells may come from the graft donor. The CDR3 runs from the conserved cysteine through the conserved F or W. A D gene is named only where the DNA matches it firmly. Size is omitted from some rows. Given values are once, few, many or a class for expanded clones.

many	.	TRBV5-1	TRBJ2-7	TGCGCCAGCAGCTTTGTCCGGGGGACCGATCTGAGGTACTTC	CASSFVRGTDLRYF
.	TRBD1	TRBV3-1	TRBJ1-6	TGTGCCAGCAGCGAGGACAGGGTAGTTTCACCCCTCCACTTT	CASSEDRVVSPLHF
once	.	TRBV20-1	TRBJ2-1	TGCAGTGCTAGAGATCCCCTAGGTGGTCTCCACAATGAGCAGTTCTTC	CSARDPLGGLHNEQFF
few	TRBD2	TRBV30	TRBJ2-3	TGTGCCTGGAGTCTCCTTGAAAGGGAGGGAGGGCAGTATTTT	CAWSLLEREGGQYF
.	.	TRBV3-1	TRBJ2-2	TGTGCCTGCAGCCATTCCACCAGGGGGGCTGGAGGCACCGGGGAGCTGTTTTTT	CACSHSTRGAGGTGELFF
few	TRBD2	TRBV19	TRBJ2-2	TGTGCCAGTAGTAGGGGACTAGCGGACACCGGGGAGCTGTTTTTT	CASSRGLADTGELFF
few	TRBD1	TRBV20-1	TRBJ2-1	TGCAGTCCTTCATGGACAGGGGTGGACAATGAGCAGTTCTTC	CSPSWTGVDNEQFF
many	.	TRBV6-1	TRBJ2-2	TGTGCCAGCAGTGTACAGGGATACACCGGGGAGCTGTTTTTT	CASSVQGYTGELFF
many	TRBD2	TRBV12-3/TRBV12-4	TRBJ2-3	TGTGCCAGCAGTTTTCTACCGGTGGGGCGGGAGAAAGTAGATACGCAGTATTTT	CASSFLPVGREKVDTQYF
many	.	TRBV10-3	TRBJ1-2	TGTGCCATCAGTAACGAGAGAAACTATGGCTACACCTTC	CAISNERNYGYTF
many	TRBD2	TRBV20-1	TRBJ2-1	TGCAGTGCTAGAACCCACATCTCGGGGGGGATGTACAATGAGCAGTTCTTC	CSARTHISGGMYNEQFF
.	.	TRBV11-2	TRBJ2-7	TGTGCCAGCAGCTTAGCAGCGCAGGCCTACGAGCAGTACTTC	CASSLAAQAYEQYF
many	.	TRBV29-1	TRBJ2-1	TGCAGCGTTGAAGGGGCTTTTGGGCAGGTGGCCTACAATGAGCAGTTCTTC	CSVEGAFGQVAYNEQFF
many	TRBD2	TRBV24-1	TRBJ2-1	TGTGCCACCAGTGACCCCGGGACTAGCACGTACAATGAGCAGTTCTTC	CATSDPGTSTYNEQFF
many	TRBD1	TRBV6-2/TRBV6-3	TRBJ1-2	TGTGCCAGCAGTGCGGGACAGTCCTATTTCTATGGCTACACCTTC	CASSAGQSYFYGYTF
.	.	TRBV20-1	TRBJ1-5	TGCAGTGCCCTCCTAACAGGAGTTAGCAATCAGCCCCAGCATTTT	CSALLTGVSNQPQHF
many	.	TRBV6-5	TRBJ1-5	TGTGCCAGCAGTTACGTGCCAGGGATCCAGCCCCAGCATTTT	CASSYVPGIQPQHF
few	.	TRBV7-9	TRBJ2-7	TGTGCCAGCAGCCCCCCTAGCGCGCGCGAGCAGTACTTC	CASSPPSAREQYF
.	TRBD1	TRBV6-1	TRBJ2-3	TGTGCCAGCAGGGGGACAGAGTTCCATACTAGCACAGATACGCAGTATTTT	CASRGTEFHTSTDTQYF
few	.	TRBV5-6	TRBJ1-4	TGTGCCAGCAGCCCCTCGACAGATGCAACTAATGAAAAACTGTTTTTT	CASSPSTDATNEKLFF
many	TRBD1	TRBV20-1	TRBJ2-1	TGCAGTGCGACAGGACAGGGGTGGAGGAATGAGCAGTTCTTC	CSATGQGWRNEQFF
many	.	TRBV11-2	TRBJ2-3	TGTGCCAGCAGCTTAGTAGCCCCTCATCCTCTAGGGGGGGATACGCAGTATTTT	CASSLVAPHPLGGDTQYF
many	TRBD2	TRBV10-3	TRBJ2-5	TGTGCCATCAGTGTCCAGCGGGGGGGCCGTGAGACCCAGTACTTC	CAISVQRGGRETQYF